This T cell receptor beta chain emerged from a study of identical twins (TCRdb year 2016). Concerning the study at large: The study deep-sequenced TCR alpha and beta repertoires from monozygotic twins, unrelated adults of various ages and cord blood to test whether fetal clonotypes persist. Replicate twin experiments were performed at different times using different library preparation protocols to rule out contamination.

All donors were healthy Caucasians. The twin cohort comprised three pairs of female monozygotic twins, all aged roughly 18 to 29 years. RNA for TCR libraries was isolated from peripheral blood mononuclear cells. Library generation was performed with 5' RACE. Sequencer: Illumina HiSeq 2000. A universal primer binding site was introduced by template switching, and a unique molecular identifier was present in the final cDNA, enabling accurate counting of TCR cDNA molecules. Specific primers in the conserved constant-segment region were used to synthesize first-strand cDNA for TCR alpha and beta chains. Each cDNA library was double barcoded, with a SMART-Mk sample barcode plus Illumina barcodes, to control for contamination. TruSeq adapter sequences along with Illumina sample barcodes were introduced in two successive PCR steps. TCR alpha and beta cDNA libraries were sequenced on the Illumina HiSeq platform with custom primers. Processing in the source paper ran as follows. Unique molecular identifiers were extracted from raw reads with MiGEC, and CDR3 positions were determined with MiXCR. Recombination models were inferred per individual with the repgenHMM and IGoR tools using an EM algorithm. Shared clonotypes were analyzed with the tcR package in R, and sharing was normalized by the product of cloneset sizes. Out-of-frame nonproductive sequences were analyzed to study raw recombination free of thymic and clonal selection effects. TCRdb reran the public reads through fastp at Q25 and MiXCR, keeping productive beta chains. Every entry covers one CDR3 protein and lists the most common genes and DNA from its rows. The authors' filters were not applied to this entry. The sample table records about 790,000 distinct CDR3 sequences; around a sixth of these occur just once. The ten largest account for around 12% of the sample.

The CDR1 and CDR2 encoded by the germline V gene are MNHEY and SVGAGI. The CDR3 has 14 amino acids, counting the end cysteine and phenylalanine. Only CDR3 DNA is held: 42 bases, read in frame from base 1. The junction shows trimming of 6 bases on V and 7 bases on J, plus 18 bases between the germline ends. A word on this clonotype: Its antigen remains undetermined. The input lacks base qualities; no much larger clone sits a single base away.

Study-wide conclusions, independent of this receptor: Excess twin sharing in beta out-of-frame sequences was weaker because fewer shared sequences lowered the signal-to-noise ratio. Conclusions relied on cross-sectional statistical analysis, since the same donors could not be followed over many years. In monozygotic twins, out-of-frame TCR alpha sharing was systematically underestimated by recombination models, although the models agreed with sharing between unrelated individuals. Compared with coincidental sharing between unrelated individuals, an excess of low generation-probability sequences was observed among out-of-frame TCR alpha sequences shared between twins. Abundant cord blood beta clonotypes carried fewer insertions; young adult naive repertoires showed a weaker similar trend, while memory repertoires showed none. Zero-insertion analyses could be partly confounded by invariant T cells such as MAIT and iNKT, although diverse VJ usage argued against such confounding for most clonotypes.

These data also formed part of another study, on T cells expressing NK-cell markers. As the second paper documents: Seven to nine donors provided sorted CD3+CD56+NKG2C+, CD3+CD56+NKG2C- and CD3+CD56-NKG2C+ T-cell subsets, whose TCR beta-chain repertoires were profiled. Of the eight sequenced donors, seven were found to be HCMV-seropositive and one was found to be HCMV-seronegative. To restrict sorting to alphabetaTCR-expressing T cells, an anti-gammadeltaTCR antibody was added in several experiments. In six donors, the dominant CD3+CD56+NKG2C+ clonotypes ranked among the top 10 CD8+ clonotypes, making up roughly 1.0-8% of CD8+ T cells. Those dominant clonotypes were again the most abundant among CD3+CD56-NKG2C+ cells in four donors, at roughly 28.3-60.1%. Whether the expanded NKG2C-expressing T cell clones were specific for HCMV antigens was left unclear. Randomly selected healthy volunteers, three men and five women, were used as the eight sequenced donors. HCMV-specific IgG was detected in serum with a commercial ELISA kit to determine HCMV serostatus. For six donors, unsorted PBMC were also used to sequence bulk peripheral blood T-cell repertoires. MIGEC was used to demultiplex reads and group the reads by UMI, and MiTCR was used to assemble and quantify clonotypes. To exclude erroneous sequences, any TCR cDNA sequence not supported by at least two reads was discarded. Downstream repertoire analysis used the tcR package, and clonotypes were matched across fractions by CDR3 nucleotide sequence plus V segment. VDJmatch was used to annotate antigen specificity against VDJdb, with one amino acid substitution in CDR3 allowed.

Sequencing was performed on PBMCs. The chain employs TRBV6-5 and TRBJ1-1; perhaps TRBD1 is the D gene, with 5 bases matching. The clonotype was recovered from a woman between 18 and 30 years old in good health. The CDR3 protein sequence reads: CASSYLRGVGEAFF. The DNA sequence is as follows: TGTGCCAGCAGCTACCTCCGGGGCGTCGGTGAAGCTTTCTTT.